These T cell receptor beta chains were read from a single sample in a study of PD-L1 blockade in urothelial cancer. The method was immunoSEQ multiplex PCR; TCRdb's version includes in-frame clones alone and lacks a portion of them. The table includes some 84,000 clones, about 90% detected once. The input for sequencing was PBMCs, taken around atezolizumab (anti-PD-L1) treatment. These TCRs come from a woman between 65 and 79 years old with urothelial cancer. CDR3s include the opening cysteine and the closing phenylalanine or tryptophan. D genes are given only for firm matches. Size values are once, few and many counts, or a class for expanded clones, and some rows have none.

J gene | clone size | D gene | V gene | CDR3 protein | CDR3 DNA
TRBJ1-2 | - | TRBD1 | TRBV5-6 | CASSLWETGGTRGYTF | TGTGCCAGCAGCCTTTGGGAGACAGGGGGTACGAGGGGCTACACCTTC
TRBJ2-5 | once | TRBD2 | TRBV2 | CASRGLAGGSETQYF | TGTGCCAGCAGGGGACTAGCGGGAGGATCAGAGACCCAGTACTTC
TRBJ2-2 | - | TRBD2 | TRBV28 | CASSSAAGGNVNTGELFF | TGTGCCAGCAGCTCCGCAGCGGGAGGAAATGTAAACACCGGGGAGCTGTTTTTT
TRBJ2-7 | - | TRBD2 | TRBV5-6 | CASSFNGGASGFYEQYF | TGTGCCAGCAGCTTCAACGGTGGGGCTAGCGGGTTCTACGAGCAGTACTTC
TRBJ2-1 | - | TRBD2 | TRBV11-2 | CASSIGGVDEQFF | TGTGCCAGCAGCATCGGGGGGGTCGATGAGCAGTTCTTC
TRBJ2-7 | - | - | TRBV27 | CASSTKYSGTYEQYF | TGTGCCAGCAGTACAAAATATAGCGGAACCTACGAGCAGTACTTC
TRBJ2-7 | - | TRBD2 | TRBV28 | CASRQTSGSSYEQYF | TGTGCCAGCAGACAGACTAGCGGGAGCTCCTACGAGCAGTACTTC
TRBJ2-3 | - | TRBD2 | TRBV5-1 | CASSLGTSGRPTDTQYF | TGCGCCAGCAGCTTAGGGACTAGCGGGAGGCCAACAGATACGCAGTATTTT
TRBJ2-2 | once | - | TRBV28 | CASWGGNTGELFF | TGTGCCAGCTGGGGAGGGAACACCGGGGAGCTGTTTTTT
TRBJ2-7 | - | - | TRBV10-3 | CAISGRGLQTYEQYF | TGTGCCATCAGTGGGCGGGGGCTGCAGACCTACGAGCAGTACTTC
TRBJ1-1 | - | TRBD1 | TRBV6-1 | CASSEWTGNEAFF | TGTGCCAGCAGTGAATGGACAGGGAATGAAGCTTTCTTT
TRBJ2-3 | - | TRBD2 | TRBV6-1 | CASSEMWTSDADTQYF | TGTGCCAGCAGTGAAATGTGGACTAGCGACGCAGATACGCAGTATTTT
TRBJ1-3 | - | - | TRBV7-9 | CASSHPKPGNTIYF | TGTGCCAGCAGTCACCCAAAGCCTGGAAACACCATATATTTT
TRBJ2-3 | - | - | TRBV5-5 | CASSWGTGTADTQYF | TGTGCCAGCAGCTGGGGAACAGGGACGGCAGATACGCAGTATTTT
TRBJ2-7 | - | - | TRBV9 | CASSPWDKGYEQYF | TGTGCCAGCAGCCCCTGGGACAAGGGCTACGAGCAGTACTTC
TRBJ1-5 | - | TRBD1 | TRBV6-6 | CASRDRALNQPQHF | TGTGCCAGCAGGGACAGGGCTCTCAATCAGCCCCAGCATTTT
TRBJ2-5 | - | - | TRBV2 | CASSVQIRETQYF | TGTGCCAGCAGTGTGCAGATCAGAGAGACCCAGTACTTC
TRBJ2-7 | - | TRBD1 | TRBV6-1 | CASSERLETGGYF | TGTGCCAGCAGTGAAAGGTTGGAAACAGGGGGCTACTTC
TRBJ2-1 | - | TRBD2 | TRBV5-6 | CASSLAGTSGPYNEQFF | TGTGCCAGCAGCTTGGCGGGGACTAGCGGACCCTACAATGAGCAGTTCTTC
TRBJ2-1 | - | TRBD2 | TRBV4-2 | CASSQDWVTSGSFPPDNEQFF | TGTGCCAGCAGCCAAGATTGGGTGACTAGCGGGAGTTTCCCCCCCGACAATGAGCAGTTCTTC
TRBJ1-1 | - | - | TRBV13 | CASSLNWDSSTEAFF | TGTGCCAGCAGCCTTAACTGGGACTCTAGCACTGAAGCTTTCTTT
TRBJ2-2 | - | TRBD2 | TRBV7-2 | CASSRLAGGSGELFF | TGTGCCAGCAGCAGACTAGCGGGGGGTTCCGGGGAGCTGTTTTTT
TRBJ2-5 | - | TRBD2 | TRBV7-8 | CASSLISGLGETQYF | TGTGCCAGCAGCTTGATTAGCGGGTTAGGGGAGACCCAGTACTTC
TRBJ1-1 | few | TRBD1 | TRBV2 | CASGTGGNTEAFF | TGTGCCAGCGGAACAGGGGGGAACACTGAAGCTTTCTTT
TRBJ2-7 | - | TRBD2 | TRBV5-6 | CASSFPSGGSEQYF | TGTGCCAGCAGCTTCCCTAGCGGGGGAAGCGAGCAGTACTTC
TRBJ1-4 | - | - | TRBV28 | CASSAGATNEKLFF | TGTGCCAGCAGTGCCGGTGCAACTAATGAAAAACTGTTTTTT
TRBJ1-4 | - | - | TRBV5-1 | CASSLAGAVGEKLFF | TGCGCCAGCAGCTTGGCTGGGGCCGTAGGTGAAAAACTGTTTTTT
TRBJ2-7 | - | TRBD1 | TRBV28 | CASNTGTDRVAQYF | TGTGCCAGCAACACAGGGACAGACAGGGTGGCTCAGTACTTC
TRBJ2-7 | - | TRBD2 | TRBV10-1 | CASSEGSGPTPQYF | TGCGCCAGCAGTGAGGGTAGCGGGCCTACTCCGCAGTACTTC
TRBJ1-5 | medium-sized | TRBD1 | TRBV19 | CASSTDWTGFLQPQHF | TGTGCCAGTAGTACAGACTGGACAGGGTTTTTGCAGCCCCAGCATTTT
TRBJ1-2 | once | - | TRBV7-8 | CASSQRRVTEGYGYTF | TGTGCCAGCAGCCAGCGACGGGTAACGGAGGGTTATGGCTACACCTTC
TRBJ1-4 | - | - | TRBV9 | CASSASLGHQDNEKLFF | TGTGCCAGCAGCGCCTCCTTGGGACACCAGGATAATGAAAAACTGTTTTTT
TRBJ1-1 | medium-sized | - | TRBV19 | CASSIGATEAFF | TGTGCCAGTAGTATAGGGGCCACTGAAGCTTTCTTT
TRBJ2-2 | - | TRBD1 | TRBV4-1 | CASSQGGGQGYTGELFF | TGCGCCAGCAGCCAAGGGGGGGGACAGGGTTATACCGGGGAGCTGTTTTTT